The entry below describes one T cell receptor beta chain. This entry comes from a study of blood T cell repertoires in COVID-19. Overall study: Sites across the United States, Italy and Spain contributed samples from acute and convalescent COVID-19. Sample material is recorded as cDNA or gDNA derived from T cells, B-cell-depleted T cells, or PBMCs.

In the authors' methods: Researchers report that nucleated cell counts were estimated from reference gene primer amplification. Some clones are missing from TCRdb's copy, which holds only in-frame ones; the method was immunoSEQ multiplex PCR. D and trimming come from the DNA, and the V and J calls and clone size come from that table. This table has roughly 150,000 clones, 75% to 90% appearing once. The sequence derives from a human donor in a cohort sampled during active COVID-19. Specimen: peripheral blood.

This chain's CDR3 is CASSQSSGGANEQFF. CDR3 bases: TGTGCCAGCAGCCAAAGTAGCGGGGGGGCCAATGAGCAGTTCTTC. The chain carries TRBV4-2 and TRBJ2-1; TRBD2 matches at 11 bases. The CDR3 sequence is 15 residues long. Trimming cost V 2 bases and J 6 bases; bases outside gene matches: 3. Germline V gene data show CDR1 as LGHNA and CDR2 as YNFKEQ.